A single sample gave rise to the 28 T cell receptor beta chains below, sequenced in a study of OX40 agonist ivuxolimab in advanced cancers. Generated by immunoSEQ multiplex PCR, the TCRdb table keeps only in-frame clones and is missing some. The data show 75,000 to 100,000 clones, around nine tenths seen once. The source was CD4+ or CD8+ T cells sorted from blood, collected in a trial of the OX40 agonist ivuxolimab. The receptors come from an adult with an advanced solid tumor such as melanoma, head and neck, liver or kidney cancer.

The chain has TRBV19 and TRBJ2-7, with a weak D call TRBD1 (5 bases). The CDR3 consists of 13 residues. V lost 5 bases to trimming and J lost 5 bases, with 13 bases between them. CDR1 and CDR2 from the germline V gene are LNHDA and SQIVND (reference sequence). The CDR3 bases are TGTGCCAGTAGTCTAGGGGTCTACGACGAGCAGTACTTC. Its translation: CASSLGVYDEQYF.

This clone was seen just once. The chain carries TRBV7-2 and TRBJ2-5; 12 bases agree with TRBD2. V shed 0 bases, J shed 5 bases, and the junction held 4 bases outside the gene matches. The CDR3 runs to 16 residues. Germline-derived CDR1 and CDR2 are SGHTA and FQGNSA. The CDR3 loop reads CASSLALAGGWETQYF. Written as DNA, the CDR3 is TGTGCCAGCAGCTTAGCACTAGCGGGAGGCTGGGAGACCCAGTACTTC.

The genes are TRBV28 and TRBJ2-7; D perhaps matches TRBD1 (5 bases). Germline V gene data show CDR1 as MDHEN and CDR2 as SYDVKM. The CDR3 covers 15 residues. Between the trimmed V and J ends, which lost 4 bases and 1 base, there was a span of 14 bases. The CDR3 DNA reads as TGTGCCAGCAGTTCCATCCGGACATATTCCTACGAGCAGTACTTC. This translates into CASSSIRTYSYEQYF.

V and J are TRBV6-4 and TRBJ2-6, with 8 bases that match TRBD1. Unmatched junction bases numbered 12, after V lost 4 bases and J lost 4 bases. The CDR3 totals 18 residues. The germline gives CDR1 MRHNA, CDR2 SNTAGT. CDR3 sequence (DNA): TGTGCCAGCAGTGGACCGGGGACAGGCCTATCCGGGGCCAACGTCCTGACTTTC. Protein sequence: CASSGPGTGLSGANVLTF.

The chain is built from TRBV6-4 and TRBJ2-1; 9 bases align to TRBD2. V lost 2 bases, J lost 9 bases, and 2 bases stayed unmatched. Per germline, CDR1 MRHNA and CDR2 SNTAGT. CDR3 size: 13 residues. CDR3 in amino acids: CASSDETSGEQFF. The CDR3 coding sequence is TGTGCCAGCAGTGACGAGACTAGCGGTGAGCAGTTCTTC.

The chain joins TRBV7-3 to TRBJ2-2; unclear D gene. The CDR3 totals 15 residues. Between the trimmed V and J ends, which lost 2 bases and 0 bases, there was a span of 7 bases. Germline-derived CDR1 and CDR2 are SGHTA and FQGTGA. CDR3 region: CASSLGRANTGELFF. CDR3 nucleotide sequence: TGTGCCAGCAGCTTAGGACGGGCGAACACCGGGGAGCTGTTTTTT. Using reference TRBV7-3 and TRBJ2-2 for the parts outside the CDR3, the full variable domain is GAGVSQTPSNKVTEKGKYVELRCDPISGHTALYWYRQSLGQGPEFLIYFQGTGAADDSGLPNDRFFAVRPEGSVSTLKIQRTERGDSAVYLCASSLGRANTGELFFGEGSRLTVL.

The chain has TRBV18 and TRBJ1-1; a weak D match, TRBD1 (5 bases). In germline, CDR1 is KGHSH, CDR2 LQKENI. The CDR3 is 16 residues long. V was clipped by 0 bases and J by 1 base, with 12 bases between them. CDR3 amino acids: CASSPPVRDQNTEAFF. The CDR3 DNA sequence: TGTGCCAGCTCACCACCGGTCCGGGACCAGAACACTGAAGCTTTCTTT.

The V call is TRBV6-6, the J call TRBJ2-2, with no clear D. This CDR3 is built from 14 residues. Germline V gene sequence: CDR1 MNHNY, CDR2 SVGAGI (reference sequence). The ends were cut back, 7 bases at V and 5 bases at J, with 14 bases in the middle. The CDR3 spells CASTFDGRTGELFF. CDR3 DNA: TGTGCCAGCACCTTTGACGGACGTACCGGGGAGCTGTTTTTT.

The chain carries TRBV7-2 and TRBJ1-1; no definite D call. This CDR3 has 14 amino acids. Germline V gene data show CDR1 as SGHTA and CDR2 as FQGNSA. With 2 bases removed from V and 2 bases from J, the gap between germline ends came to 9 bases. The CDR3 nucleotides read TGTGCCAGCAGCTTAATGGCGCAAAACACTGAAGCTTTCTTT. This sequence encodes CASSLMAQNTEAFF.

The chain carries TRBV7-2 and TRBJ1-2; a possible D gene is TRBD1 (6 bases). The germline V gene has CDR1 SGHTA and CDR2 FQGNSA. This CDR3 comprises 15 residues. Trimming shortened V by 1 base and J by 4 bases, and 13 bases separated the two germline ends. The CDR3, as DNA: TGTGCCAGCAGCTTAGTTGGGGGCGACGGCTATGGCTACACCTTC. It encodes CASSLVGGDGYGYTF. Full variable domain (remainder filled in from reference TRBV7-2 and TRBJ1-2): GAGVSQSPSNKVTEKGKDVELRCDPISGHTALYWYRQSLGQGLEFLIYFQGNSAPDKSGLPSDRFSAERTGGSVSTLTIQRTQQEDSAVYLCASSLVGGDGYGYTFGSGTRLTVV.

V is TRBV9 and J is TRBJ2-7; possible D gene TRBD2, 6 bases. CDR3 length equals 15 residues. The V and J ends lost 3 bases and 2 bases respectively, with 15 bases between them. Per the germline V gene, CDR1 is SGDLS and CDR2 is YYNGEE. The CDR3 DNA is TGTGCCAGCAGCGCGGGAATGGGGAGGACCTACGAGCAGTACTTC. Amino acid sequence: CASSAGMGRTYEQYF.

Comments on this clone: The same CDR3 arises from other DNA sequences in this sample as well. V usage is TRBV9 and J usage is TRBJ2-2, with 8 bases that match TRBD1. Looked up from germline, CDR1 is SGDLS and CDR2 is YYNGEE. There are 16 residues in the CDR3. With 0 bases clipped from V and 3 bases from J, the junction kept 4 bases outside the gene matches. CDR3 nucleotides: TGTGCCAGCAGCGTAGGGCAGGGGGCGGACACCGGGGAGCTGTTTTTT. This codes for CASSVGQGADTGELFF.

This clone was detected once. The chain has TRBV15 and TRBJ2-7; D may be TRBD2 (5 bases). The CDR3 contains 15 residues. Per the germline V gene, CDR1 is LNHNV and CDR2 is YYDKDF (reference sequence). V was cut by 1 base and J by 2 bases, with 12 bases left in between. CDR3 loop: CATSRVASGAYEQYF. CDR3 nucleotide sequence: TGTGCCACCAGCAGAGTTGCCAGCGGAGCCTACGAGCAGTACTTC. Based on the CDR3 plus reference TRBV15 and TRBJ2-7, the full variable domain is DAMVIQNPRYQVTQFGKPVTLSCSQTLNHNVMYWYQQKSSQAPKLLFHYYDKDFNNEADTPDNFQSRRPNTSFCFLDIRSPGLGDTAMYLCATSRVASGAYEQYFGPGTRLTVT.

This clone was picked up one time. CDR3 nucleotide sequence: TGCAGCGTTGTCGCAAGGCGGGAGGGCCAAGAGACCCAGTACTTC. This sequence encodes CSVVARREGQETQYF. The chain links TRBV29-1 to TRBJ2-5, with 9 bases matching TRBD2. Germline V lookup: CDR1 SQVTM, CDR2 ANQGSEA. V lost 4 bases to trimming and J lost 1 base; unmatched junction nucleotides: 7. This CDR3 comprises 15 residues.

This clone was seen just once. The rearrangement uses TRBV11-3 and TRBJ2-7; D uncertain. Germline assignment: CDR1 SGHNT and CDR2 YENEEA. The CDR3 covers 16 residues. The V end was cut by 2 bases, the J end by 2 bases, with 16 bases between. The CDR3 bases are TGTGCCAGCAGCTTAAGTCCAGATTTTGCCGCCTACGAGCAGTACTTC. Its translation: CASSLSPDFAAYEQYF.

The chain couples TRBV7-2 to TRBJ1-2; TRBD1 agrees at 7 bases. Germline CDR1 SGHTA, CDR2 FQGNSA. The CDR3 extends over 12 amino acids. The V segment lost 5 bases and the J segment 6 bases; nucleotides outside the gene matches: 3. CDR3 protein: CASSLDRDGYTF. The CDR3 DNA is TGTGCCAGCAGCCTTGACAGGGATGGCTACACCTTC.

The rearrangement uses TRBV10-3 and TRBJ1-4; TRBD1 aligns across 8 bases. Germline assignment: CDR1 ENHRY and CDR2 SYGVKD. Germline trimming cut 5 bases from V and 4 bases from J; bases unmatched to any gene: 3. The CDR3 runs 14 residues. Here the CDR3 reads CAISTDRGNEKLFF. The DNA for the CDR3 is TGTGCCATCAGTACAGACAGGGGTAATGAAAAACTGTTTTTT.

This clone has more than one count but fewer than ten. The CDR3 nucleotides are TGTGCCAGCAGCTCTAGCGGGAAAGAGACCCAGTACTTC. It is translated as CASSSSGKETQYF. J is TRBJ2-5 and V is TRBV9; 9 bases line up with TRBD2. Germline V CDR1 and CDR2: SGDLS, YYNGEE. Trimming at V came to 4 bases and at J to 3 bases, leaving 1 base not matched to a gene. The CDR3 totals 13 residues. Combining the CDR3 with reference TRBV9 and TRBJ2-5 gives the whole variable domain DSGVTQTPKHLITATGQRVTLRCSPRSGDLSVYWYQQSLDQGLQFLIQYYNGEERAKGNILERFSAQQFPDLHSELNLSSLELGDSALYFCASSSSGKETQYFGPGTRLLVL.

The chain carries TRBV19 and TRBJ1-5, with D perhaps matching TRBD1 (5 bases). V was clipped by 4 bases and J by 7 bases, with 17 bases between them. CDR3 length equals 15 residues. Germline lookup yields CDR1 LNHDA and CDR2 SQIVND (reference sequence). In DNA form, the CDR3 reads TGTGCCAGTAGTACAGCCGCCGGGACGGCCCAGCCCCAGCATTTT. Translation: CASSTAAGTAQPQHF.

The chain has TRBV7-3 and TRBJ2-7; D uncertain. This CDR3 is built from 12 residues. Germline V gene data show CDR1 as SGHTA and CDR2 as FQGTGA. With 5 bases removed from V and 4 bases from J, the gap between germline ends came to 9 bases. CDR3 sequence: CASSRPPYEQYF. The CDR3 nucleotides read TGTGCCAGCAGCCGACCCCCTTACGAGCAGTACTTC.

This sequence joins TRBV15 and TRBJ2-3, with D uncertain. V shed 0 bases and J shed 0 bases, with 13 bases lying between them. This CDR3 region has 17 residues. CDR1 and CDR2 (germline): LNHNV, YYDKDF (reference sequence). CDR3 DNA: TGTGCCACCAGCAGAGAGGTGCCTGCCATTAGCACAGATACGCAGTATTTT. Translation gives CATSREVPAISTDTQYF.

V gene TRBV11-3 combines with J gene TRBJ2-3; 16 nucleotides agree with TRBD2. Germline assignment: CDR1 SGHNT and CDR2 YENEEA. CDR3 size: 17 residues. Losses at the gene ends were 5 bases for V and 5 bases for J; bases not matched to a gene: 7. The chain's CDR3 is CASSPGTSGRVGDTQYF. The CDR3 region has the DNA TGTGCCAGCAGCCCGGGGACTAGCGGGAGGGTAGGAGATACGCAGTATTTT.

The sample holds one count of this clone. The chain combines TRBV5-6 with TRBJ2-7; 8 bases are shared with TRBD1. Germline V gene lookup returns CDR1 SGHDT and CDR2 YYEEEE. This CDR3 contains 14 residues. The V gene end was trimmed by 0 bases and the J gene end by 5 bases; junction bases not matched to a gene: 4. The DNA of the CDR3 is TGTGCCAGCAGCTTGGTTCCGACAGGGGACGAGCAGTACTTC. Its translation is CASSLVPTGDEQYF.

The chain combines TRBV5-5 with TRBJ2-7; 8 bases are shared with TRBD1. Per the germline V gene, CDR1 is SGHKS and CDR2 is YYEKEE (reference sequence). The CDR3 covers 16 residues. V dropped 3 bases and J dropped 6; count of bases not matched to a gene: 14. CDR3 residues: CASSSEPGRGRGEQYF. CDR3 nucleotide sequence: TGTGCCAGCAGCTCCGAGCCTGGCAGGGGGCGCGGCGAGCAGTACTTC.

The chain has TRBV11-3 and TRBJ1-3; no definite D call. This CDR3 region has 14 residues. CDR1 and CDR2 (germline): SGHNT, YENEEA. Trimming stripped 0 bases from V and 0 bases from J, with 3 bases between. CDR3 residues: CASSLESSGNTIYF. Written as DNA, the CDR3 is TGTGCCAGCAGCTTAGAAAGCTCTGGAAACACCATATATTTT.

The chain recombines TRBV28 with TRBJ1-2; 7 nucleotides align to TRBD1. After removal of 5 bases from V and 8 bases from J, the junction contained 11 bases not matched to a gene. This CDR3 is 14 amino acids long. Germline CDR1 is MDHEN and CDR2 is SYDVKM. CDR3 bases: TGTGCCAGCAGTCCCGACAGGGTTGTCCGCGGCTACACCTTC. Residues: CASSPDRVVRGYTF.

The CDR3 loop is CASSLGQGAISYNEQFF. Written as DNA, the CDR3 is TGTGCCAGCAGCTTAGGGCAGGGGGCGATTTCCTACAATGAGCAGTTCTTC. The V gene is TRBV11-3, the J gene TRBJ2-1, with 8 bases lining up with TRBD1. CDR3 size: 17 residues. V dropped 1 base and J dropped 1; count of bases not matched to a gene: 6. In germline, CDR1 is SGHNT, CDR2 YENEEA.

J is TRBJ1-1 and V is TRBV6-1; unclear D gene. This CDR3 contains 11 residues. The V end lost 2 bases, the J end lost 7 bases, and 5 bases lay between the germline ends. Per the germline V gene, CDR1 is MNHNS and CDR2 is SASEGT. CDR3 sequence (DNA): TGTGCCAGCAGTGAATTGGGTGAAGCTTTCTTT. It specifies CASSELGEAFF.